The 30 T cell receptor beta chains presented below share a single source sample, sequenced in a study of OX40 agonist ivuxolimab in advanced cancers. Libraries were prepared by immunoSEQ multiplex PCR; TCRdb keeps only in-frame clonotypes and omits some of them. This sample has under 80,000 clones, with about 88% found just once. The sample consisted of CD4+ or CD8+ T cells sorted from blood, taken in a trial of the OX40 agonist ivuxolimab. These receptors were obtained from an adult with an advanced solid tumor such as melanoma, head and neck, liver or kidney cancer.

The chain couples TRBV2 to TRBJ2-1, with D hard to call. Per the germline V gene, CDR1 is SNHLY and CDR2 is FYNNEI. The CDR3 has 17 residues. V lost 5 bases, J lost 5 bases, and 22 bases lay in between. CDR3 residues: CASSILATTEFNNEQFF. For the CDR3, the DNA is TGTGCCAGCAGTATTCTGGCGACCACGGAATTCAACAATGAGCAGTTCTTC. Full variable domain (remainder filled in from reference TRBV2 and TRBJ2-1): EPEVTQTPSHQVTQMGQEVILRCVPISNHLYFYWYRQILGQKVEFLVSFYNNEISEKSEIFDDQFSVERPDGSNFTLKIRSTKLEDSAMYFCASSILATTEFNNEQFFGPGTRLTVL.

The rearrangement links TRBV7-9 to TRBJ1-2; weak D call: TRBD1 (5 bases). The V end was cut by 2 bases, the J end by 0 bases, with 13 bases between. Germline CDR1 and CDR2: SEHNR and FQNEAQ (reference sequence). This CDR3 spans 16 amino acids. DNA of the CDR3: TGTGCCAGCAGCTTACTCAGGGAAACGGCTAACTATGGCTACACCTTC. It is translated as CASSLLRETANYGYTF.

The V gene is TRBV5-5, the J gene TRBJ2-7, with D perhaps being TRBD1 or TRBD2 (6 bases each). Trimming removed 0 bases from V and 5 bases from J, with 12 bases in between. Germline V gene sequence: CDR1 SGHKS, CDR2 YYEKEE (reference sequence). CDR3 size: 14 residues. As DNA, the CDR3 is TGTGCCAGCAGCTTGGGAGTAGGGGGGAACGAGCAGTACTTC. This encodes CASSLGVGGNEQYF.

CDR3 region: CASSSGSSYNEQFF. CDR3 bases: TGTGCCAGCTCAAGCGGGAGCTCCTACAATGAGCAGTTCTTC. The genes are TRBV27 and TRBJ2-1; 8 nucleotides agree with TRBD2. The germline V gene has CDR1 MNHEY and CDR2 SMNVEV (reference sequence). The CDR3 consists of 14 residues. V trimming: 8 bases; J trimming: 0 bases; junction bases outside the gene matches: 3.

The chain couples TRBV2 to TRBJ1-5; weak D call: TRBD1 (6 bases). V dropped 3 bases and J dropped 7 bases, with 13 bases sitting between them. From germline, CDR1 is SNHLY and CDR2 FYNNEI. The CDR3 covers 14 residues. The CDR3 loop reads CASSDQGTWQPQHF. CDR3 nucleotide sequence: TGTGCCAGCAGTGATCAGGGGACTTGGCAGCCCCAGCATTTT.

CDR3 DNA sequence: TGTGCCAGCAGCGCCGGACAGGCGGTCATGAACACTGAAGCTTTCTTT. Translation: CASSAGQAVMNTEAFF. V is TRBV5-4 and J is TRBJ1-1; 7 positions match TRBD1. The CDR3 is 16 residues long. The germline V gene encodes CDR1 SGHNT and CDR2 YYREEE (reference sequence). V dropped 4 bases and J dropped 0; count of bases not matched to a gene: 9.

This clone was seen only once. CDR3 coding DNA: TGTGCCACCAGCAGAGCTAGCGGGCCCTACAATGAGCAGTTCTTC. Translating it yields CATSRASGPYNEQFF. This chain connects TRBV15 to TRBJ2-1; 8 nucleotides match TRBD2. Germline V gives CDR1 LNHNV, CDR2 YYDKDF (reference sequence). The V segment lost 1 base and the J segment 2 bases; nucleotides outside the gene matches: 1. The CDR3 is made up of 15 amino acids.

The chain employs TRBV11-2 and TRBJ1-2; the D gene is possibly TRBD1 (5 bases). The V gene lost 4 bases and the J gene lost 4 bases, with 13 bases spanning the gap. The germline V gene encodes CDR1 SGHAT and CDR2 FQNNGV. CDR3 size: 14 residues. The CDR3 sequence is CASSSVGGPYGYTF. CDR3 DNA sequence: TGTGCCAGCAGCTCAGTCGGGGGTCCCTATGGCTACACCTTC.

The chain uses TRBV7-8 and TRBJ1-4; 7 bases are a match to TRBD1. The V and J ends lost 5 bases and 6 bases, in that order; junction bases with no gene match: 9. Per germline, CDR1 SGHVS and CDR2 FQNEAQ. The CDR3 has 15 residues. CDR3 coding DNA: TGTGCCAGCAGCACCCAGACAGGGCGGGATGAAAAACTGTTTTTT. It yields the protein CASSTQTGRDEKLFF.

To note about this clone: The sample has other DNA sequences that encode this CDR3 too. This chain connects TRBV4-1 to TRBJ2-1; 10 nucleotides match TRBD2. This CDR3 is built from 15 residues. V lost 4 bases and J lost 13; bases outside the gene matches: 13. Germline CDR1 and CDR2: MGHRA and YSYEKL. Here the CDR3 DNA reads TGCGCCAGCAGCCCTGGACTAGCGGAGCATGGTGAACAGTTCTTC. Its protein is CASSPGLAEHGEQFF.

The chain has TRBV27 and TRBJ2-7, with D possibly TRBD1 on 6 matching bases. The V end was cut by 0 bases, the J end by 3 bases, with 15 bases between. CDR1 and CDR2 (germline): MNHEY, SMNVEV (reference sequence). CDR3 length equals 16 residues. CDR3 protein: CASSLSGQGKDYEQYF. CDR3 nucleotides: TGTGCCAGCAGTTTATCGGGGCAGGGGAAAGACTACGAGCAGTACTTC.

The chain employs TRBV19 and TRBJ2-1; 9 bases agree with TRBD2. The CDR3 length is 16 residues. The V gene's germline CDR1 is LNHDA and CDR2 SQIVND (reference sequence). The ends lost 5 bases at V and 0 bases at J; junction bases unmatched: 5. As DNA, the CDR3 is TGTGCCAGTAGTGTTCTAGCGGGAAGCTCCTACAATGAGCAGTTCTTC. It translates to CASSVLAGSSYNEQFF.

Here the CDR3 reads CASSLVPQGLETQYF. In DNA, the CDR3 is TGTGCCAGCAGCTTAGTTCCGCAGGGGTTGGAGACCCAGTACTTC. The chain combines TRBV7-8 with TRBJ2-5; D possibly corresponds to TRBD1 (6 bases). This CDR3 contains 15 residues. Trimming left V 1 base short and J 5 bases short, with 14 bases between. The germline gives CDR1 SGHVS, CDR2 FQNEAQ. The full variable domain, rest sourced from reference TRBV7-8 and TRBJ2-5, is GAGVSQSPRYKVAKRGQDVALRCDPISGHVSLFWYQQALGQGPEFLTYFQNEAQLDKSGLPSDRFFAERPEGSVSTLKIQRTQQEDSAVYLCASSLVPQGLETQYFGPGTRLLVL.

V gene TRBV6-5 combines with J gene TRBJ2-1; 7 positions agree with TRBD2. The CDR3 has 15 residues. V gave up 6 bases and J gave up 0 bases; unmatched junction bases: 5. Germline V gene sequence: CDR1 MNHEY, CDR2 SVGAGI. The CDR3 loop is CASSLAVSSYNEQFF. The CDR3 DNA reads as TGTGCCAGCAGCCTAGCGGTAAGCTCCTACAATGAGCAGTTCTTC.

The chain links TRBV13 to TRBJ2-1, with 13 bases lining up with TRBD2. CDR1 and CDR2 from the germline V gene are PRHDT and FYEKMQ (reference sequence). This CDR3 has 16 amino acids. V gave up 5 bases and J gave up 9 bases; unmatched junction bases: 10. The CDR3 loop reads CASSPWTSGGVGEQFF. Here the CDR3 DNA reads TGTGCCAGCAGCCCCTGGACTAGCGGGGGTGTGGGTGAGCAGTTCTTC. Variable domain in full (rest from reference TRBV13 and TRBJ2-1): AAGVIQSPRHLIKEKRETATLKCYPIPRHDTVYWYQQGPGQDPQFLISFYEKMQSDKGSIPDRFSAQQFSDYHSELNMSSLELGDSALYFCASSPWTSGGVGEQFFGPGTRLTVL.

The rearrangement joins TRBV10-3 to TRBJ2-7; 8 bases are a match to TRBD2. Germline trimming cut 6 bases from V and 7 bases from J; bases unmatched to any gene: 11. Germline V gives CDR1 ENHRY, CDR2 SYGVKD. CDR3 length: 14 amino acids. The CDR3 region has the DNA TGTGCCATCAGGGATACACAGGCGGGGGGTGAGCAGTACTTC. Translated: CAIRDTQAGGEQYF.

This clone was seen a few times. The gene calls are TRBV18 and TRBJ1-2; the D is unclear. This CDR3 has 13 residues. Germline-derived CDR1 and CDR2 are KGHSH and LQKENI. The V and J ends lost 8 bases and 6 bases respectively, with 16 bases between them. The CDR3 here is CASRRRHRDGYTF. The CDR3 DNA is TGTGCCAGCCGTAGACGACATCGAGATGGCTACACCTTC.

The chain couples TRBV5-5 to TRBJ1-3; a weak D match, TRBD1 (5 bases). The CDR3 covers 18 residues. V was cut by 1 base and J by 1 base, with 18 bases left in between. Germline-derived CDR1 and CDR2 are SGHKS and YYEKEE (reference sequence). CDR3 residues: CASSLFIGTGISGNTIYF. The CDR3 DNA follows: TGTGCCAGCAGCTTGTTCATCGGGACGGGGATTTCTGGAAACACCATATATTTT. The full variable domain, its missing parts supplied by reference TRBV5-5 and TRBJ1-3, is DAGVTQSPTHLIKTRGQQVTLRCSPISGHKSVSWYQQVLGQGPQFIFQYYEKEERGRGNFPDRFSARQFPNYSSELNVNALLLGDSALYLCASSLFIGTGISGNTIYFGEGSWLTVV.

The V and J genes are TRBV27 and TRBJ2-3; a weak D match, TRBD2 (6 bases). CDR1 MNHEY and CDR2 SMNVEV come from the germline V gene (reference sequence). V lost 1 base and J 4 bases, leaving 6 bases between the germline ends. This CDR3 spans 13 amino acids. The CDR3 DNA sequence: TGTGCCAGCAGTTTATGGGGGGCAGATACGCAGTATTTT. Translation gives CASSLWGADTQYF.

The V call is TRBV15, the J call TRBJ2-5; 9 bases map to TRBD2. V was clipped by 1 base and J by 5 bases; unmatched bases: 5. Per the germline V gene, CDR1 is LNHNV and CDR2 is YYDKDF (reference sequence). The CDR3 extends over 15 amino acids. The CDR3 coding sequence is TGTGCCACCAGCAGAGTGCGGGAGGGCCCGGAGACCCAGTACTTC. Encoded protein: CATSRVREGPETQYF.

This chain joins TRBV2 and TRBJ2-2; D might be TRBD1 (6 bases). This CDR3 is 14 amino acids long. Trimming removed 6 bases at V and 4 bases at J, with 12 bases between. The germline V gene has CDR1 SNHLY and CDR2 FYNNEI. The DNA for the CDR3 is TGTGCCAGCAGAGTCGACAGGCGCACCGGGGAGCTGTTTTTT. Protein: CASRVDRRTGELFF. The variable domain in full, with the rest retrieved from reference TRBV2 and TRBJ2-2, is EPEVTQTPSHQVTQMGQEVILRCVPISNHLYFYWYRQILGQKVEFLVSFYNNEISEKSEIFDDQFSVERPDGSNFTLKIRSTKLEDSAMYFCASRVDRRTGELFFGEGSRLTVL.

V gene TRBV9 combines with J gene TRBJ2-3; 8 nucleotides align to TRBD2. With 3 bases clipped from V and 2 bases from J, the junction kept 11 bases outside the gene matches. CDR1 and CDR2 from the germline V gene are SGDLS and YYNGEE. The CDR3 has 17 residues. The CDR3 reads CASSAPSGRGATDTQYF. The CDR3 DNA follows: TGTGCCAGCAGCGCGCCCAGCGGGAGAGGTGCCACAGATACGCAGTATTTT.

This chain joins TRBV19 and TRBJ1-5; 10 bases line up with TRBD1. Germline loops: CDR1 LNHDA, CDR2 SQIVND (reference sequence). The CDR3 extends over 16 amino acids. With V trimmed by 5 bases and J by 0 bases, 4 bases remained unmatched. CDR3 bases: TGTGCCAGTAGTCTGACAGGGGGCTATAGCAATCAGCCCCAGCATTTT. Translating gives CASSLTGGYSNQPQHF.

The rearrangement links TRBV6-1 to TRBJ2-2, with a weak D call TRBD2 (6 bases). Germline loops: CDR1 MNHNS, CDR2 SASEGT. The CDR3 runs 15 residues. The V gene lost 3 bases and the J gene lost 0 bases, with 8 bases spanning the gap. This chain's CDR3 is CASSERGANTGELFF. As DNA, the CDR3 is TGTGCCAGCAGTGAGCGCGGGGCGAACACCGGGGAGCTGTTTTTT.

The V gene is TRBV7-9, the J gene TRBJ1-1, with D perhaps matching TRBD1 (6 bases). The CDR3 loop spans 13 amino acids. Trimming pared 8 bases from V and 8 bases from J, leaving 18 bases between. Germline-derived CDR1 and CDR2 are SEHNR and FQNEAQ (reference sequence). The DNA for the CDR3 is TGTGCCAGCGAAAGGGGGGCGGGGATCGAAGCTTTCTTT. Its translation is CASERGAGIEAFF.

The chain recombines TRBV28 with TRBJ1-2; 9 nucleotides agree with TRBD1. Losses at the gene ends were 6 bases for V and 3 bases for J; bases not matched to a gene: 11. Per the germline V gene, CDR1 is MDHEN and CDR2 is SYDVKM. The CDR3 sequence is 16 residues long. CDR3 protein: CASSPLGTGIDYGYTF. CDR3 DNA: TGTGCCAGCAGCCCGTTAGGGACAGGGATAGACTATGGCTACACCTTC.

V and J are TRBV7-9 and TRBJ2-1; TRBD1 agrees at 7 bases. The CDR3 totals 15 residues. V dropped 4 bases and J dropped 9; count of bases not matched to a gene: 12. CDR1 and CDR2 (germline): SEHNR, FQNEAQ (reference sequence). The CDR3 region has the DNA TGTGCCAGCAGCTCTCCTGCGACAGGGTATTTTGAGCAGTTCTTC. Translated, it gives CASSSPATGYFEQFF.

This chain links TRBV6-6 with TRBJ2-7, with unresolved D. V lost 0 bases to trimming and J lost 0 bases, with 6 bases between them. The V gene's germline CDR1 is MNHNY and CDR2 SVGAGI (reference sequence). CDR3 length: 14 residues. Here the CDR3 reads CASSYSASSYEQYF. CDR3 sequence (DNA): TGTGCCAGCAGTTACTCGGCATCCTCCTACGAGCAGTACTTC.

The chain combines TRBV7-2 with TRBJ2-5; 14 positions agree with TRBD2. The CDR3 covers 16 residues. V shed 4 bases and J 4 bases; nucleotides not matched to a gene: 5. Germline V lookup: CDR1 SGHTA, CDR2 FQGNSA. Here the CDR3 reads CASSSRTSGRRETQYF. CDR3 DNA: TGTGCCAGCAGCTCCCGGACTAGCGGGAGGCGAGAGACCCAGTACTTC.

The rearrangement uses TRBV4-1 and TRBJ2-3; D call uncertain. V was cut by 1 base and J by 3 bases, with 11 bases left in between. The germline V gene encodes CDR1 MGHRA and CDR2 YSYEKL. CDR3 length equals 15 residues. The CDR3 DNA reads TGCGCCAGCAGCCAAGGCACACTGAGAACAGATACGCAGTATTTT. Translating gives CASSQGTLRTDTQYF.